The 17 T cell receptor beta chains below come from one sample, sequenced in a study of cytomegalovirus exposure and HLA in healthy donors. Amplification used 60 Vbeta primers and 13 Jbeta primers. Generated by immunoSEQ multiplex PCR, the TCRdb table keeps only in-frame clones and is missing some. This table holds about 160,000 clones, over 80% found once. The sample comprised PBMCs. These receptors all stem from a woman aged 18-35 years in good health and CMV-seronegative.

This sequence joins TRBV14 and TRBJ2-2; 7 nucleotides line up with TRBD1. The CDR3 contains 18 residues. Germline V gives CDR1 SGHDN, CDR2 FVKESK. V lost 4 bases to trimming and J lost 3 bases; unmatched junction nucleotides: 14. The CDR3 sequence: CASSPQRRLTGYTGELFF. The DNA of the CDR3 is TGTGCCAGCAGCCCCCAACGTCGTCTGACAGGGTACACCGGGGAGCTGTTTTTT.

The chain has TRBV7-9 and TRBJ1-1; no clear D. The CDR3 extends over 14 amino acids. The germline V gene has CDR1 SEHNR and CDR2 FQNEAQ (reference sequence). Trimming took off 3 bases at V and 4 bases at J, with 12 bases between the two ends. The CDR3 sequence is CASSFREWTTEAFF. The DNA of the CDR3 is TGTGCCAGCAGCTTCCGGGAGTGGACCACTGAAGCTTTCTTT.

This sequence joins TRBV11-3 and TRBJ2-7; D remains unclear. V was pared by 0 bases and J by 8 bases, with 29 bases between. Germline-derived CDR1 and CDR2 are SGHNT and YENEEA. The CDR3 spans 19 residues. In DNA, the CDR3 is TGTGCCAGCAGCTTAGAGGTCTTCGCTCCGACGGGTACGTGGTTCAAGCAGTACTTC. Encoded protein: CASSLEVFAPTGTWFKQYF. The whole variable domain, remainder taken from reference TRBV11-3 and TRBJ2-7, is EAGVVQSPRYKIIEKKQPVAFWCNPISGHNTLYWYLQNLGQGPELLIRYENEEAVDDSQLPKDRFSAERLKGVDSTLKIQPAELGDSAVYLCASSLEVFAPTGTWFKQYFGPGTRLTVT.

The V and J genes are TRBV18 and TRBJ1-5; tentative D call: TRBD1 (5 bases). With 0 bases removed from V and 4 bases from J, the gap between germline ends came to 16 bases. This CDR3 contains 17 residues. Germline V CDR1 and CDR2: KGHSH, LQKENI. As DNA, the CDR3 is TGTGCCAGCTCACCACCATCAGGGCCCTACTCTAATCAGCCCCAGCATTTT. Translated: CASSPPSGPYSNQPQHF.

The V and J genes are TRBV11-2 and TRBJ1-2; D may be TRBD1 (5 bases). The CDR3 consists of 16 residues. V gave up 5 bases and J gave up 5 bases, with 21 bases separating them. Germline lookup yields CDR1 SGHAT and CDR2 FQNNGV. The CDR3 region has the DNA TGTGCCAGCAGCCCGGTACGGGGGTTCCGGCGGTATGGCTACACCTTC. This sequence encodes CASSPVRGFRRYGYTF.

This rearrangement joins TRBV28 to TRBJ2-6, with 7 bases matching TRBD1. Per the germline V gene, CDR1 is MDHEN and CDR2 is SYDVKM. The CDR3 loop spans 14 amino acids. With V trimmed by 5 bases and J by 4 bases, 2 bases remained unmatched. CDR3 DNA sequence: TGTGCCAGCAGTCCGACAGGGGGGGCCAACGTCCTGACTTTC. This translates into CASSPTGGANVLTF.

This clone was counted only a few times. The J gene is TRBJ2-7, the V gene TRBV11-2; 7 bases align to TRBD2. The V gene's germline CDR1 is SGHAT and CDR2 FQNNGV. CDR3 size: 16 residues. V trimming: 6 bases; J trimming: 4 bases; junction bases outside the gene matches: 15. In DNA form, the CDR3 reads TGTGCCAGCAGGCTTGGCGTTGGGACTATCGGTTACGAGCAGTACTTC. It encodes CASRLGVGTIGYEQYF.

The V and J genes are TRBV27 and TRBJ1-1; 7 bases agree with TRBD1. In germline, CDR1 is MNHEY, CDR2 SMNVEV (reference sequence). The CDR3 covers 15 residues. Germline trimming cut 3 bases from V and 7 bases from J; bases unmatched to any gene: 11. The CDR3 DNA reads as TGTGCCAGCAGTTTGAGTAAAGGGGGCGCGGTTGAAGCTTTCTTT. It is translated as CASSLSKGGAVEAFF.

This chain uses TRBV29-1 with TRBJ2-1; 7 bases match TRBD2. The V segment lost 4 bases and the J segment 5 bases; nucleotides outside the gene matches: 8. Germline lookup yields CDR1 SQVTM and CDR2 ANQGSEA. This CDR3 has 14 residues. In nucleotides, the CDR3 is TGCAGCGTTGGGCGCGGGGGTTCGAACAATGAGCAGTTCTTC. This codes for CSVGRGGSNNEQFF.

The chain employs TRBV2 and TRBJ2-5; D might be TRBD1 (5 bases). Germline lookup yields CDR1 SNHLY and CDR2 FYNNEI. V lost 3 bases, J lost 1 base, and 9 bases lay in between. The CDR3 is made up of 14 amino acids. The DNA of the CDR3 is TGTGCCAGCAGTGAGGGGCAGGTCCAAGAGACCCAGTACTTC. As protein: CASSEGQVQETQYF. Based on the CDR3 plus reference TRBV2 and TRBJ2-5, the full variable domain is EPEVTQTPSHQVTQMGQEVILRCVPISNHLYFYWYRQILGQKVEFLVSFYNNEISEKSEIFDDQFSVERPDGSNFTLKIRSTKLEDSAMYFCASSEGQVQETQYFGPGTRLLVL.

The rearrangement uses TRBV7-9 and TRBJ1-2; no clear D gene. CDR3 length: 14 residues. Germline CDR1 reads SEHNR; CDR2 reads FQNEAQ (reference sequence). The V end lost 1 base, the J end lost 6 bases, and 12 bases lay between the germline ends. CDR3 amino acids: CASSLVGRLDGYTF. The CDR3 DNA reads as TGTGCCAGCAGCTTAGTTGGGCGTCTCGATGGCTACACCTTC.

CDR3 protein: CASSQTDILAKNIQYF. The CDR3 DNA sequence: TGTGCCAGCAGCCAGACAGATATTCTAGCCAAAAACATTCAGTACTTC. This chain uses TRBV4-2 with TRBJ2-4; D possibly corresponds to TRBD1 (5 bases). This CDR3 contains 16 residues. Trimming took 3 bases from V and 0 from J, leaving 12 bases between them. CDR1 is LGHNA and CDR2 is YNFKEQ in the germline V gene.

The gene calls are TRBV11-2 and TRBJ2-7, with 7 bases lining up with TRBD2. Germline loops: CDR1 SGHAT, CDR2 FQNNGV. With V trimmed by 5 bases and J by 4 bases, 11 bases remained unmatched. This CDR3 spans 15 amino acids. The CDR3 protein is CASSPGRDGGYEQYF. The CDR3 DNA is TGTGCCAGCAGCCCAGGCCGGGACGGGGGGTACGAGCAGTACTTC.

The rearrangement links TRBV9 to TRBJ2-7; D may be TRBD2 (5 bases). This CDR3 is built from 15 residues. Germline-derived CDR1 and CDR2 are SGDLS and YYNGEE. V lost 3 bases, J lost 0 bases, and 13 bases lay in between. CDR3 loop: CASSEHSGSSYEQYF. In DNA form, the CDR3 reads TGTGCCAGCAGCGAACACAGTGGGAGCTCCTACGAGCAGTACTTC.

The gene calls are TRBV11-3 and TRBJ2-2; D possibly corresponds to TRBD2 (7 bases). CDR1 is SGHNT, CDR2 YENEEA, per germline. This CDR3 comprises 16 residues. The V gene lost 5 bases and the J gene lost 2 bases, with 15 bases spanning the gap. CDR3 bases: TGTGCCAGCAGCCTCGGCGGGGGCGCAAACACCGGGGAGCTGTTTTTT. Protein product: CASSLGGGANTGELFF.

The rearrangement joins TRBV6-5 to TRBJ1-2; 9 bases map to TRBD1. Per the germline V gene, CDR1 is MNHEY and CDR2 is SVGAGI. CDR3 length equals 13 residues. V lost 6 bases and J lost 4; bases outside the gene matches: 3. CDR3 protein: CASRTGGTYGYTF. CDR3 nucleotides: TGTGCCAGCAGAACAGGGGGCACCTATGGCTACACCTTC.

As DNA, the CDR3 is TGTGCCAGCAGCCCCGCGGGCGGCACAGATACGCAGTATTTT. Protein product: CASSPAGGTDTQYF. The chain couples TRBV7-6 to TRBJ2-3; tentative D call: TRBD2 (5 bases). CDR3 length equals 14 residues. CDR1 is SGHVS and CDR2 is FNYEAQ in the germline V gene. V lost 5 bases to trimming and J lost 1 base, with 10 bases between them.